What follows are 20 T cell receptor beta chains derived from one specimen sequenced in a study of T cells in Graves' hyperthyroidism and ophthalmopathy. TCR beta CDR3 sequences were amplified from RNA transcripts. In the first-round RT-PCR of the TCR CDR3, the HTBI primer set was used. A single record per CDR3 protein comes from TCRdb applying MiXCR to the multiplex PCR reads. The sample consists of approximately 400,000 distinct CDR3 sequences, approximately 19% of them appearing once. Input material: blood. Every receptor here comes from a young woman with Graves' hyperthyroidism.

The sample holds a few counts of this clonotype. The CDR3 region has the DNA TGTGCCAGCGGCCGACAGGTAAACAATGAGCAGTTCTTC. Translation: CASGRQVNNEQFF. The V and J genes are TRBV2 and TRBJ2-1; possible D gene TRBD1, 6 bases. The CDR3 length is 13 residues. Germline V lookup: CDR1 SNHLY, CDR2 FYNNEI. The V end was cut by 8 bases, the J end by 5 bases, with 13 bases between.

The table lists this clonotype with many counts. The DNA for the CDR3 is TGTGCCAGCAGCCGGTACGGGGACCCCTACGAGCAGTACTTC. It specifies CASSRYGDPYEQYF. V usage is TRBV12-3 or TRBV12-4 and J usage is TRBJ2-7; either TRBD1 or TRBD2 may supply D (5 bases each). The CDR3 extends over 14 amino acids. V was pared by 6 bases and J by 2 bases, with 14 bases between.

CDR3 sequence: CSARDILKGRDNQPQHF. CDR3 coding DNA: TGCAGTGCTAGAGATATTTTAAAGGGCAGGGACAATCAGCCCCAGCATTTT. The chain uses TRBV20-1 and TRBJ1-5; TRBD1 might be the D (5 bases). Trimming removed 0 bases at V and 3 bases at J, with 18 bases between. The CDR3 sequence is 17 residues long. Germline CDR1 is DFQATT and CDR2 is SNEGSKA (reference sequence).

This clonotype was detected many times. The rearrangement joins TRBV4-1 to TRBJ1-1; TRBD1 might be the D (5 bases). Germline loops: CDR1 MGHRA, CDR2 YSYEKL. V lost 4 bases and J 5 bases, leaving 17 bases between the germline ends. The CDR3 spans 15 residues. The CDR3 sequence is CASSLRPGRLTEAFF. The CDR3 bases are TGCGCCAGCAGCCTAAGACCGGGACGGTTAACTGAAGCTTTCTTT.

At least ten counts were recorded for this clonotype. The V call is TRBV13, the J call TRBJ1-1; the D gene is possibly TRBD1 (5 bases). V was trimmed by 8 bases and J by 4 bases, leaving 14 bases between them. The CDR3 covers 13 residues. CDR1 and CDR2 from the germline V gene are PRHDT and FYEKMQ (reference sequence). CDR3 amino acids: CASGARASTEAFF. In nucleotides, the CDR3 is TGTGCCAGCGGCGCCAGGGCCAGCACTGAAGCTTTCTTT.

This clonotype was observed many times. The V call is TRBV28, the J call TRBJ2-7; the D is unclear. Germline V gene sequence: CDR1 MDHEN, CDR2 SYDVKM. This CDR3 contains 11 residues. Trimming took off 0 bases at V and 6 bases at J, with 3 bases between the two ends. The CDR3 DNA sequence: TGTGCCAGCAGTTTATGGACCGAGCAGTACTTC. Translation: CASSLWTEQYF.

V usage is TRBV19 and J usage is TRBJ1-5, with a weak D call TRBD1 (6 bases). The germline V gene has CDR1 LNHDA and CDR2 SQIVND (reference sequence). The CDR3 runs to 14 residues. V shed 5 bases and J shed 5 bases, with 13 bases lying between them. The CDR3 sequence is CASSHTGWDQPQHF. CDR3 DNA: TGTGCCAGTAGTCATACAGGGTGGGATCAGCCCCAGCATTTT.

To note about this clonotype: Germline and junction disagree at one end, which may indicate a read error. The V and J genes are TRBV20-1 and TRBJ2-1; 13 bases match TRBD2. Germline-derived CDR1 and CDR2 are DFQATT and SNEGSKA (reference sequence). The CDR3 is made up of 17 amino acids. CDR3: CSSRLNSGTSGDNEQFF. CDR3 in DNA: TGCAGTTCTAGACTAAACTCCGGGACTAGCGGGGACAATGAGCAGTTCTTC.

This clonotype was counted many times. The chain carries TRBV5-1 and TRBJ1-1; 7 bases are shared with TRBD1. This CDR3 region has 14 residues. With V trimmed by 4 bases and J by 1 base, 4 bases remained unmatched. Germline lookup yields CDR1 SGHRS and CDR2 YFSETQ. CDR3 bases: TGCGCCAGCAGCCTGAACAGGGGGAACACTGAAGCTTTCTTT. This sequence encodes CASSLNRGNTEAFF.

This clonotype was counted ten times or more. The chain recombines TRBV6-1 with TRBJ1-5, with D possibly being TRBD1 (5 bases). V lost 8 bases and J lost 0, with 17 bases in between. This CDR3 is built from 16 residues. Germline lookup yields CDR1 MNHNS and CDR2 SASEGT. The CDR3 DNA reads TGTGCCAGCGCACCCGGGACCGGGGGTAGCAATCAGCCCCAGCATTTT. Translation: CASAPGTGGSNQPQHF.

This clonotype was seen at least ten times. The chain couples TRBV6-5 to TRBJ2-2; unclear D gene. The CDR3 loop spans 13 amino acids. Germline V lookup: CDR1 MNHEY, CDR2 SVGAGI. V was cut by 2 bases and J by 8 bases, with 9 bases left in between. CDR3 amino acids: CASSYARSGELFF. The CDR3 DNA sequence: TGTGCCAGCAGTTACGCGAGGAGTGGGGAGCTGTTTTTT.

CDR3 nucleotide sequence: TGTGCCAGCAGTTTGACAGGGGTCTTCAGCCAGCCCCAGCATTTT. Protein sequence: CASSLTGVFSQPQHF. This chain uses TRBV27 with TRBJ1-5; 8 bases are shared with TRBD1. The CDR3 loop spans 15 amino acids. CDR1 is MNHEY and CDR2 is SMNVEV in the germline V gene (reference sequence). Germline trimming cut 3 bases from V and 7 bases from J; bases unmatched to any gene: 8.

This clonotype has ten or more counts. The chain recombines TRBV20-1 with TRBJ1-1; D ambiguous. Germline V gene data show CDR1 as DFQATT and CDR2 as SNEGSKA (reference sequence). The V end was cut by 7 bases, the J end by 1 base, with 16 bases between. The CDR3 loop spans 14 amino acids. The CDR3 spells CSGGSWQENTEAFF. The CDR3 DNA is TGCAGTGGGGGTTCCTGGCAGGAGAACACTGAAGCTTTCTTT.

This clonotype was seen many times. The V gene is TRBV2, the J gene TRBJ1-2; no clear D. The length of the CDR3 is 14 residues. Trimming took 7 bases from V and 2 from J, leaving 14 bases between them. CDR1 and CDR2 (germline): SNHLY, FYNNEI. For the CDR3, the DNA is TGTGCCAGCACGACCGGTCCCATGAACTATGGCTACACCTTC. Protein sequence: CASTTGPMNYGYTF.

On this clonotype itself: This sequence may be a read error, since a much larger clone differs from it by one base. V is TRBV6-1 and J is TRBJ1-5, with D unresolved. Germline loops: CDR1 MNHNS, CDR2 SASEGT. The CDR3 is made up of 16 amino acids. CDR3 coding DNA: TGTGCCAGCAGAGCCGGGCCTTTTCTTAGCAATCATCCCCAGCATTTT. Its protein product is CASRAGPFLSNHPQHF.

In this sample, this clonotype turned up many times. The CDR3 here is CASTPRGGGQPQHF. DNA of the CDR3: TGTGCCAGCACTCCTCGGGGCGGAGGGCAGCCCCAGCATTTT. The gene calls are TRBV6-5 and TRBJ1-5; the D gene is possibly TRBD1 (5 bases). The CDR3 contains 14 residues. V gave up 7 bases and J gave up 7 bases, with 17 bases separating them. Germline CDR1 MNHEY, CDR2 SVGAGI.

The chain has TRBV11-2 and TRBJ2-7, with 10 bases lining up with TRBD2. V shed 2 bases, J shed 5 bases, and the junction held 3 bases outside the gene matches. Germline CDR1 and CDR2: SGHAT and FQNNGV. There are 14 residues in the CDR3. This chain's CDR3 is CASSLRLAGDEQYF. The CDR3 region has the DNA TGTGCCAGCAGCTTACGCCTAGCGGGAGACGAGCAGTACTTC. The full variable domain, with the rest looked up from reference TRBV11-2 and TRBJ2-7, is EAGVAQSPRYKIIEKRQSVAFWCNPISGHATLYWYQQILGQGPKLLIQFQNNGVVDDSQLPKDRFSAERLKGVDSTLKIQPAKLEDSAVYLCASSLRLAGDEQYFGPGTRLTVT.

This clonotype occurred many times. The V call is TRBV11-2, the J call TRBJ1-2, with 7 bases fitting TRBD1. CDR1 SGHAT and CDR2 FQNNGV come from the germline V gene. The CDR3 has 16 residues. V lost 0 bases to trimming and J lost 4 bases; unmatched junction nucleotides: 8. In DNA, the CDR3 is TGTGCCAGCAGCTTAGAGGCGACAGGGACTCTCTATGGCTACACCTTC. This sequence encodes CASSLEATGTLYGYTF. The full variable domain, with the rest looked up from reference TRBV11-2 and TRBJ1-2, is EAGVAQSPRYKIIEKRQSVAFWCNPISGHATLYWYQQILGQGPKLLIQFQNNGVVDDSQLPKDRFSAERLKGVDSTLKIQPAKLEDSAVYLCASSLEATGTLYGYTFGSGTRLTVV.

The chain joins TRBV4-1 to TRBJ2-5, with a tentative D call TRBD2 (6 bases). The CDR3 is 15 amino acids. V lost 5 bases and J lost 2, with 15 bases in between. Looked up from germline, CDR1 is MGHRA and CDR2 is YSYEKL. In DNA form, the CDR3 reads TGCGCCAGCAGCGACGGGGAGGTGGATCAAGAGACCCAGTACTTC. Residues: CASSDGEVDQETQYF.

The sample holds many counts of this clonotype. This chain links TRBV12-3 or TRBV12-4 with TRBJ1-2; D gene ambiguous. V was trimmed by 3 bases and J by 3 bases, leaving 17 bases between them. The CDR3 consists of 16 residues. CDR3 nucleotides: TGTGCCAGCAGTTTTGAGTACGCTAACCCCCACTATGGCTACACCTTC. This encodes CASSFEYANPHYGYTF.